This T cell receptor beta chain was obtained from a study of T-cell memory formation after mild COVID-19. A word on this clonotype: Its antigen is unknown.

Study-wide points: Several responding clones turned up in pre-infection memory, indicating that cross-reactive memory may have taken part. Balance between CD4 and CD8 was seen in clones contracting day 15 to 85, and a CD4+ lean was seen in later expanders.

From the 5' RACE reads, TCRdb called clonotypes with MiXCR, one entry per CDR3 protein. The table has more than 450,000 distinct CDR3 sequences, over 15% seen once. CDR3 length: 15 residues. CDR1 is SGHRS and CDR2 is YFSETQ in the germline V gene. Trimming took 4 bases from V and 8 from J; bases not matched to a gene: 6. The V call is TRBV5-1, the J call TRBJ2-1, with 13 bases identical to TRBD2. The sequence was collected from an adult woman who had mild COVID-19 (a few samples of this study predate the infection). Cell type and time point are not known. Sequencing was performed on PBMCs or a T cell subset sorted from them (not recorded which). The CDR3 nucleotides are TGCGCCAGCAGCCCGAGGACTAGCGGGAGTTATGAGCAGTTCTTC. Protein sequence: CASSPRTSGSYEQFF.